These 17 T cell receptor beta chains came from one sample sequenced in a study of shared clonotypes between healthy human individuals. Repertoires were generated with immunoSEQ multiplex PCR, while TCRdb's copy carries only in-frame clones and drops some. The sample records a few million clones, around nine tenths being singletons. The material sequenced was naive CD4+ T cells sorted from blood. Subset described: CD45RA+ positively selected. The receptors here all came from a man aged 18-30 years in good health.

The chain is built from TRBV7-9 and TRBJ2-1; 11 bases align to TRBD2. Per germline, CDR1 SEHNR and CDR2 FQNEAQ (reference sequence). The CDR3 sequence is 15 residues long. V lost 3 bases and J lost 5; bases outside the gene matches: 3. CDR3 sequence (DNA): TGTGCCAGCAGCTTCACTAGCGGGAGACACAATGAGCAGTTCTTC. This sequence encodes CASSFTSGRHNEQFF. The whole variable domain, filled in from reference TRBV7-9 and TRBJ2-1, reads DTGVSQNPRHKITKRGQNVTFRCDPISEHNRLYWYRQTLGQGPEFLTYFQNEAQLEKSRLLSDRFSAERPKGSFSTLEIQRTEQGDSAMYLCASSFTSGRHNEQFFGPGTRLTVL.

The V gene is TRBV6-1, the J gene TRBJ1-2; 10 nucleotides match TRBD1. This CDR3 region has 15 residues. V gave up 10 bases and J gave up 4 bases; unmatched junction bases: 12. Germline lookup yields CDR1 MNHNS and CDR2 SASEGT. CDR3 coding DNA: TGTGCCACTTTACCCGCGGGACAGGGGACCTATGGCTACACCTTC. Its protein is CATLPAGQGTYGYTF.

V is TRBV19 and J is TRBJ2-1; 10 nucleotides agree with TRBD1. CDR1 is LNHDA and CDR2 is SQIVND in the germline V gene (reference sequence). Trimming cost V 8 bases and J 2 bases; bases outside gene matches: 6. This CDR3 contains 15 residues. CDR3 DNA: TGTGCCAGTTGTCCGGACAGGGGGACCTACAATGAGCAGTTCTTC. Its protein is CASCPDRGTYNEQFF.

This clone was seen only once. Within the sample, other DNA sequences also encode this same CDR3. The J gene is TRBJ2-7, the V gene TRBV6-5; 10 nucleotides match TRBD2. V shed 0 bases, J shed 4 bases, and the junction held 6 bases outside the gene matches. Germline CDR1 and CDR2: MNHEY and SVGAGI. This CDR3 has 16 amino acids. The CDR3 sequence is CASSYSTLAGVYEQYF. The CDR3 DNA reads TGTGCCAGCAGTTACTCGACCCTAGCGGGGGTATACGAGCAGTACTTC.

The CDR3 loop is CASRLAGHNEQFF. CDR3 DNA sequence: TGTGCCAGCAGACTAGCGGGGCACAATGAGCAGTTCTTC. The rearrangement joins TRBV6-5 to TRBJ2-1, with 10 bases matching TRBD2. Trimming cost V 6 bases and J 5 bases; bases outside gene matches: 1. The germline V gene encodes CDR1 MNHEY and CDR2 SVGAGI. The CDR3 covers 13 residues.

This clone was recorded only once. The rearrangement joins TRBV7-2 to TRBJ1-4; D call uncertain. V dropped 4 bases and J dropped 3 bases, with 6 bases sitting between them. Germline CDR1 and CDR2: SGHTA and FQGNSA. The CDR3 loop spans 13 amino acids. The DNA of the CDR3 is TGTGCCAGCAGCTCGCGGGCTAATGAAAAACTGTTTTTT. Amino acid sequence: CASSSRANEKLFF. The full variable domain, its missing parts supplied by reference TRBV7-2 and TRBJ1-4, is GAGVSQSPSNKVTEKGKDVELRCDPISGHTALYWYRQSLGQGLEFLIYFQGNSAPDKSGLPSDRFSAERTGGSVSTLTIQRTQQEDSAVYLCASSSRANEKLFFGSGTQLSVL.

The chain carries TRBV25-1 and TRBJ2-3; TRBD2 agrees at 8 bases. Losses at the gene ends were 6 bases for V and 3 bases for J; bases not matched to a gene: 5. This CDR3 is 14 amino acids long. Germline V gives CDR1 MGHDK, CDR2 SYGVNS. The CDR3 is CASRASGGTDTQYF. CDR3 coding DNA: TGTGCCAGCAGGGCCTCGGGGGGGACAGATACGCAGTATTTT.

With regard to this clone: Other DNA sequences in this specimen translate into the identical CDR3. The chain combines TRBV5-1 with TRBJ1-3, with a weak D call TRBD1 (5 bases). The V gene lost 7 bases and the J gene lost 0 bases, with 8 bases spanning the gap. The CDR3 consists of 13 residues. Germline CDR1 is SGHRS and CDR2 is YFSETQ. DNA for the CDR3: TGCGCCAGCTCGGACAACTCTGGAAACACCATATATTTT. Amino acids: CASSDNSGNTIYF.

The chain links TRBV5-1 to TRBJ2-5; no clear D gene. This CDR3 comprises 13 residues. Trimming shortened V by 0 bases and J by 5 bases, and 8 bases separated the two germline ends. Germline loops: CDR1 SGHRS, CDR2 YFSETQ. The CDR3 bases are TGCGCCAGCAGCTTGGCTATCACGGAGACCCAGTACTTC. Translation gives CASSLAITETQYF.

The chain links TRBV29-1 to TRBJ2-3; D might be TRBD1 (6 bases). The V end lost 4 bases, the J end lost 4 bases, and 9 bases lay between the germline ends. Germline-derived CDR1 and CDR2 are SQVTM and ANQGSEA. The CDR3 loop spans 12 amino acids. Written as DNA, the CDR3 is TGCAGCGTTGCTCCAGGGGCAGATACGCAGTATTTT. Protein product: CSVAPGADTQYF.

About this clone: Other DNA sequences in this specimen translate into the identical CDR3. This chain uses TRBV9 with TRBJ2-5, with a tentative D call TRBD1 (6 bases). This CDR3 has 14 residues. From germline, CDR1 is SGDLS and CDR2 YYNGEE. The V end was cut by 2 bases, the J end by 1 base, with 9 bases between. The CDR3 protein is CASSVGGVQETQYF. The CDR3 bases are TGTGCCAGCAGCGTTGGGGGCGTCCAAGAGACCCAGTACTTC.

The chain couples TRBV10-3 to TRBJ1-1; D possibly corresponds to TRBD1 (6 bases). The germline gives CDR1 ENHRY, CDR2 SYGVKD. The CDR3 is 15 amino acids. The ends were cut back, 4 bases at V and 5 bases at J, with 17 bases in the middle. The CDR3 bases are TGTGCCATCAGTGGGGGGGCCGGTGGGTATACTGAAGCTTTCTTT. Translating it yields CAISGGAGGYTEAFF.

This clone occurred once. The V call is TRBV6-5, the J call TRBJ2-1, with 7 nucleotides matching TRBD2. With V trimmed by 0 bases and J by 10 bases, 6 bases remained unmatched. There are 14 residues in the CDR3. Germline values: CDR1 MNHEY, CDR2 SVGAGI. CDR3 sequence reads: CASSYSGRGNEQFF. The DNA of the CDR3 is TGTGCCAGCAGTTACTCCGGGCGGGGGAACGAGCAGTTCTTC.

This clone showed up just once. The rearrangement uses TRBV27 and TRBJ1-5; 7 bases match TRBD1. This CDR3 is 14 amino acids long. Trimming removed 3 bases from V and 6 bases from J; junction bases left unmatched: 5. Germline V CDR1 and CDR2: MNHEY, SMNVEV (reference sequence). DNA for the CDR3: TGTGCCAGCAGTTTCCACAGGGGTGTTCAGCCCCAGCATTTT. This translates into CASSFHRGVQPQHF.

This chain uses TRBV13 with TRBJ2-7; 8 nucleotides match TRBD2. Germline lookup yields CDR1 PRHDT and CDR2 FYEKMQ (reference sequence). The CDR3 covers 13 residues. J was trimmed by 4 bases and V by 5 bases; bases with no gene match: 4. CDR3 region: CASSPGLGYEQYF. The CDR3 nucleotides are TGTGCCAGCAGCCCGGGACTAGGGTACGAGCAGTACTTC.

The chain has TRBV18 and TRBJ2-5; 12 nucleotides align to TRBD1. J gave up 7 bases and V 5 bases, and 5 bases lay outside the gene matches. Germline-derived CDR1 and CDR2 are KGHSH and LQKENI. The CDR3 loop spans 14 amino acids. The CDR3, as DNA: TGTGCCAGCTCAAGGGGACAGGGGGCTGTGACCCAGTACTTC. It translates to CASSRGQGAVTQYF. The whole variable domain, remainder taken from reference TRBV18 and TRBJ2-5, is NAGVMQNPRHLVRRRGQEARLRCSPMKGHSHVYWYRQLPEEGLKFMVYLQKENIIDESGMPKERFSAEFPKEGPSILRIQQVVRGDSAAYFCASSRGQGAVTQYFGPGTRLLVL.

The chain combines TRBV21-1 with TRBJ1-6; the DNA was not used to check the table's D call, TRBD1. TRBV21-1 is annotated as a pseudogene. This CDR3 has 16 amino acids. CDR3 sequence reads: CASSRSRGQDNSPLHF. Written as DNA, the CDR3 is TGTGCCAGCAGCAGGTCAAGGGGACAGGATAATTCACCCCTCCACTTT.